This is a list of T cell receptor beta chains from one sample in a study of blood T cell repertoires in COVID-19. Profiled with immunoSEQ multiplex PCR; TCRdb holds only in-frame clones, not every one. The sample consists of roughly 57,000 clones, more than 60% of them appearing once. Source material: peripheral blood. These receptors came from a woman aged 65 to 85 with acute or convalescent COVID-19. CDR3s include the opening cysteine and the closing phenylalanine or tryptophan. Each record gives: CDR3 protein, CDR3 DNA, V gene, D gene, J gene, clone size. D genes are given only for firm matches. Size values are once, few and many counts, or a class for expanded clones, and some rows have none.

cdr3_aa: CASRTRTGDYEQYF; cdr3_nt: TGTGCCAGCAGAACTAGGACAGGGGATTACGAGCAGTACTTC; v_call: TRBV27; d_call: TRBD1; j_call: TRBJ2-7; clone_size: .
cdr3_aa: CASSQGGAYTGELFF; cdr3_nt: TGCGCCAGCAGCCAGGGAGGGGCCTACACCGGGGAGCTGTTTTTT; v_call: TRBV4-1; d_call: TRBD2; j_call: TRBJ2-2; clone_size: .
cdr3_aa: CATSEVRDSKDTQYF; cdr3_nt: TGTGCCACCAGTGAGGTCCGGGACTCCAAAGATACGCAGTATTTT; v_call: TRBV24-1; d_call: .; j_call: TRBJ2-3; clone_size: .
cdr3_aa: CASSFDAPLGPNEQFF; cdr3_nt: TGCGCCAGCAGCTTTGACGCTCCCCTGGGGCCCAATGAGCAGTTCTTC; v_call: TRBV5-1; d_call: .; j_call: TRBJ2-1; clone_size: once
cdr3_aa: CASSQQGFQGGYTF; cdr3_nt: TGCGCCAGCAGCCAACAGGGGTTTCAGGGAGGCTACACCTTC; v_call: TRBV5-1; d_call: TRBD1; j_call: TRBJ1-2; clone_size: .
cdr3_aa: CASSPTARGAVYNEQFF; cdr3_nt: TGTGCTAGCAGCCCGACCGCGCGGGGGGCTGTCTACAATGAGCAGTTCTTC; v_call: TRBV7-7; d_call: TRBD2; j_call: TRBJ2-1; clone_size: few
cdr3_aa: CASSLDRASGNTIYF; cdr3_nt: TGTGCCAGCAGCTTAGACAGGGCCTCTGGAAACACCATATATTTT; v_call: TRBV11-2; d_call: .; j_call: TRBJ1-3; clone_size: .
cdr3_aa: CASSMGLAGFTDTQYF; cdr3_nt: TGTGCCAGCTCAATGGGACTAGCGGGGTTCACAGATACGCAGTATTTT; v_call: TRBV18; d_call: TRBD2; j_call: TRBJ2-3; clone_size: .
cdr3_aa: CATLTTLRGYTF; cdr3_nt: TGTGCCACCCTAACCACCTTACGGGGCTACACCTTC; v_call: TRBV12-3/TRBV12-4; d_call: .; j_call: TRBJ1-2; clone_size: .
cdr3_aa: CASSLPRPEGYSGANVLTF; cdr3_nt: TGCGCCAGCAGCTTACCCCGGCCGGAGGGGTACTCTGGGGCCAACGTCCTGACTTTC; v_call: TRBV5-1; d_call: .; j_call: TRBJ2-6; clone_size: .
cdr3_aa: CASTLDGSSGNTIYF; cdr3_nt: TGTGCCAGCACTCTGGACGGGAGCTCTGGAAACACCATATATTTT; v_call: TRBV6-5; d_call: .; j_call: TRBJ1-3; clone_size: .
cdr3_aa: CATRIAGYGYTF; cdr3_nt: TGTGCCACCAGAATCGCAGGATATGGCTACACCTTC; v_call: TRBV19; d_call: .; j_call: TRBJ1-2; clone_size: many
cdr3_aa: CASSQGVLGLYGYTF; cdr3_nt: TGTGCCAGCAGCCAAGGGGTCCTGGGACTCTATGGCTACACCTTC; v_call: TRBV14; d_call: .; j_call: TRBJ1-2; clone_size: .
cdr3_aa: CASSYSSGPQHF; cdr3_nt: TGTGCCAGCAGTTACTCCTCAGGGCCCCAGCATTTT; v_call: TRBV6-6; d_call: .; j_call: TRBJ1-5; clone_size: few
cdr3_aa: CASSQMAGQGPSDATGELFF; cdr3_nt: TGTGCCAGCAGCCAAATGGCGGGACAGGGCCCTTCAGATGCCACCGGGGAGCTGTTTTTT; v_call: TRBV3-1/TRBV3-2; d_call: TRBD1; j_call: TRBJ2-2; clone_size: .
cdr3_aa: CAWSVSLLQPQHF; cdr3_nt: TGTGCCTGGAGTGTCTCTCTTTTACAGCCCCAGCATTTT; v_call: TRBV30; d_call: .; j_call: TRBJ1-5; clone_size: .
cdr3_aa: CATSDPRLGGWSGYTF; cdr3_nt: TGTGCCACCAGTGATCCCCGGCTGGGGGGTTGGAGTGGCTACACCTTC; v_call: TRBV24-1; d_call: .; j_call: TRBJ1-2; clone_size: .
cdr3_aa: CASSLDSYTEAFF; cdr3_nt: TGTGCCAGCAGTCTGGACAGCTACACTGAAGCTTTCTTT; v_call: TRBV12-3/TRBV12-4; d_call: .; j_call: TRBJ1-1; clone_size: .
cdr3_aa: CASSFDRTPSYEQYF; cdr3_nt: TGTGCCAGCAGCTTCGACAGGACCCCCTCCTACGAGCAGTACTTC; v_call: TRBV5-5; d_call: .; j_call: TRBJ2-7; clone_size: .
cdr3_aa: CASSLGDRENEKLFF; cdr3_nt: TGTGCCAGCAGCTTAGGGGACAGGGAAAACGAAAAACTGTTTTTT; v_call: TRBV7-9; d_call: TRBD1; j_call: TRBJ1-4; clone_size: once
cdr3_aa: CASSLGVAGTNEQFF; cdr3_nt: TGCGCCAGCAGCTTGGGGGTAGCGGGGACCAATGAGCAGTTCTTC; v_call: TRBV5-1; d_call: TRBD2; j_call: TRBJ2-1; clone_size: .
cdr3_aa: CASVRGPNLQETQYF; cdr3_nt: TGTGCCAGCGTTAGGGGGCCGAACCTCCAAGAGACCCAGTACTTC; v_call: TRBV2; d_call: TRBD1; j_call: TRBJ2-5; clone_size: once
cdr3_aa: CSFKQGVGEKLFF; cdr3_nt: TGCAGCTTCAAACAGGGGGTTGGTGAAAAACTGTTTTTT; v_call: TRBV29-1; d_call: TRBD1; j_call: TRBJ1-4; clone_size: .
cdr3_aa: CASSKTDSNTEAFF; cdr3_nt: TGTGCCAGCTCAAAGACAGACTCGAACACTGAAGCTTTCTTT; v_call: TRBV18; d_call: .; j_call: TRBJ1-1; clone_size: .
cdr3_aa: CASSPSGTGINYGYTF; cdr3_nt: TGTGCCAGTAGTCCCAGTGGGACAGGGATTAACTATGGCTACACCTTC; v_call: TRBV19; d_call: TRBD1; j_call: TRBJ1-2; clone_size: once
cdr3_aa: CASSQEGGQPQHF; cdr3_nt: TGCGCCAGCAGCCAAGAAGGAGGACAGCCCCAGCATTTT; v_call: TRBV4-1; d_call: .; j_call: TRBJ1-5; clone_size: once
cdr3_aa: CASSLERSIIFF; cdr3_nt: TGTGCCAGCAGCTTAGAACGGTCTATCATCTTCTTC; v_call: TRBV7-2; d_call: .; j_call: TRBJ1-2; clone_size: .
cdr3_aa: CASSVASNGGGGYGYTF; cdr3_nt: TGTGCCAGCAGCGTAGCCTCAAATGGGGGGGGTGGCTATGGCTACACCTTC; v_call: TRBV9; d_call: .; j_call: TRBJ1-2; clone_size: .
cdr3_aa: CASGTENAYEQYF; cdr3_nt: TGTGCCAGCGGGACAGAAAACGCCTACGAGCAGTACTTC; v_call: TRBV5-4; d_call: TRBD1; j_call: TRBJ2-7; clone_size: few
cdr3_aa: CASSSTGSRRAFF; cdr3_nt: TGTGCCAGCAGCTCTACAGGGAGTCGGAGGGCTTTCTTT; v_call: TRBV5-6; d_call: .; j_call: TRBJ1-1; clone_size: .
cdr3_aa: CAASPGGSDTQYF; cdr3_nt: TGTGCCGCCAGTCCAGGGGGATCAGATACGCAGTATTTT; v_call: TRBV6-5; d_call: TRBD1; j_call: TRBJ2-3; clone_size: .
cdr3_aa: CASSPAQGGTDTQYF; cdr3_nt: TGTGCCAGCAGCCCCGCGCAGGGGGGTACAGATACGCAGTATTTT; v_call: TRBV9; d_call: .; j_call: TRBJ2-3; clone_size: medium-sized
cdr3_aa: CASSRTGDYGYTF; cdr3_nt: TGTGCCAGCAGCCGGACAGGGGATTATGGCTACACCTTC; v_call: TRBV25-1; d_call: TRBD1; j_call: TRBJ1-2; clone_size: .
cdr3_aa: CASSLSWGGGSSYNSPLHF; cdr3_nt: TGTGCCAGCAGTTTATCCTGGGGAGGGGGGAGCTCCTATAATTCACCCCTCCACTTT; v_call: TRBV27; d_call: .; j_call: TRBJ1-6; clone_size: .
cdr3_aa: CASSLGGLPETQYF; cdr3_nt: TGTGCCAGCAGCTTAGGGGGCCTACCAGAGACCCAGTACTTC; v_call: TRBV7-9; d_call: .; j_call: TRBJ2-5; clone_size: .
cdr3_aa: CASSLDAGGYGYTF; cdr3_nt: TGTGCCAGCAGCCTGGACGCGGGGGGCTATGGCTACACCTTC; v_call: TRBV3-1/TRBV3-2; d_call: .; j_call: TRBJ1-2; clone_size: .
cdr3_aa: CASSQGAGTDTQYF; cdr3_nt: TGTGCCAGCAGCCAAGGGGCGGGGACAGATACGCAGTATTTT; v_call: TRBV4-2; d_call: .; j_call: TRBJ2-3; clone_size: .
cdr3_aa: CAVRGLLTGELFF; cdr3_nt: TGTGCCGTTAGGGGCCTGCTCACCGGGGAGCTGTTTTTT; v_call: TRBV10-3; d_call: .; j_call: TRBJ2-2; clone_size: .
cdr3_aa: CASSLGVQGALGYTF; cdr3_nt: TGCGCCAGCAGCTTGGGAGTTCAGGGGGCCCTTGGCTACACCTTC; v_call: TRBV5-1; d_call: TRBD1; j_call: TRBJ1-2; clone_size: .
cdr3_aa: CASRSDSGRQPQHF; cdr3_nt: TGTGCCAGTAGGTCGGACAGTGGAAGGCAGCCCCAGCATTTT; v_call: TRBV19; d_call: .; j_call: TRBJ1-5; clone_size: .
cdr3_aa: CASSKYPQQGPTTNEKLFF; cdr3_nt: TGTGCCAGCAGCAAATACCCCCAACAGGGGCCGACAACTAATGAAAAACTGTTTTTT; v_call: TRBV9; d_call: TRBD1; j_call: TRBJ1-4; clone_size: .
cdr3_aa: CASSQQPGGGGNEQFF; cdr3_nt: TGCGCCAGCAGCCAGCAACCGGGGGGCGGGGGTAATGAGCAGTTCTTC; v_call: TRBV4-1; d_call: .; j_call: TRBJ2-1; clone_size: .
cdr3_aa: CASSPGWTSLGDGDEQFF; cdr3_nt: TGTGCCAGCAGCCCCGGGTGGACTAGCTTAGGAGACGGGGATGAGCAGTTCTTC; v_call: TRBV3-1/TRBV3-2; d_call: TRBD2; j_call: TRBJ2-1; clone_size: once
cdr3_aa: CASNERGAGSYNEQFF; cdr3_nt: TGTGCCAGCAACGAACGGGGGGCCGGATCCTACAATGAGCAGTTCTTC; v_call: TRBV2; d_call: .; j_call: TRBJ2-1; clone_size: once
cdr3_aa: CASSFRQVYGYTF; cdr3_nt: TGTGCCAGCAGTTTTCGACAGGTCTATGGCTACACCTTC; v_call: TRBV12-3/TRBV12-4; d_call: .; j_call: TRBJ1-2; clone_size: .
cdr3_aa: CASSRGTPAKNIQYF; cdr3_nt: TGTGCCAGCAGCCGAGGGACTCCAGCCAAAAACATTCAGTACTTC; v_call: TRBV5-4; d_call: .; j_call: TRBJ2-4; clone_size: few
cdr3_aa: CASSYFQGFSTDTQYF; cdr3_nt: TGTGCCAGCAGTTACTTCCAGGGGTTTAGCACAGATACGCAGTATTTT; v_call: TRBV6-5; d_call: .; j_call: TRBJ2-3; clone_size: .
cdr3_aa: CASGVGGGQQPQHF; cdr3_nt: TGTGCCAGCGGGGTGGGAGGGGGGCAGCAGCCCCAGCATTTT; v_call: TRBV6-5; d_call: .; j_call: TRBJ1-5; clone_size: .
cdr3_aa: CASGQGTAYQETQYF; cdr3_nt: TGTGCCAGCGGACAAGGGACAGCGTACCAAGAGACCCAGTACTTC; v_call: TRBV9; d_call: TRBD1; j_call: TRBJ2-5; clone_size: .
cdr3_aa: CASSPEGGISSYEQYF; cdr3_nt: TGCGCCAGCAGCCCCGAGGGCGGGATTTCCTCCTACGAGCAGTACTTC; v_call: TRBV5-1; d_call: .; j_call: TRBJ2-7; clone_size: .
cdr3_aa: CAFDRANTEAFF; cdr3_nt: TGTGCCTTTGACAGGGCGAACACTGAAGCTTTCTTT; v_call: TRBV30; d_call: TRBD1; j_call: TRBJ1-1; clone_size: .
cdr3_aa: CASSQEARGYTF; cdr3_nt: TGCGCCAGCAGCCAAGAGGCGAGGGGCTACACCTTC; v_call: TRBV4-1; d_call: .; j_call: TRBJ1-2; clone_size: .
cdr3_aa: CASSIEGTTYNEQFF; cdr3_nt: TGTGCCAGTAGTATAGAGGGGACTACTTACAATGAGCAGTTCTTC; v_call: TRBV19; d_call: TRBD2; j_call: TRBJ2-1; clone_size: .
cdr3_aa: CAWISTYGRGGYTF; cdr3_nt: TGTGCCTGGATATCGACCTACGGGAGGGGTGGCTACACCTTC; v_call: TRBV30; d_call: .; j_call: TRBJ1-2; clone_size: many
cdr3_aa: CASSLKLGQLNEKLFF; cdr3_nt: TGTGCCAGCAGCTTAAAGTTAGGACAGCTCAATGAAAAACTGTTTTTT; v_call: TRBV7-9; d_call: .; j_call: TRBJ1-4; clone_size: .
cdr3_aa: CASNTGGTGELFF; cdr3_nt: TGTGCCAGCAACACGGGGGGCACCGGGGAGCTGTTTTTT; v_call: TRBV12-3/TRBV12-4; d_call: TRBD2; j_call: TRBJ2-2; clone_size: .
cdr3_aa: CASSSLGPSGETQYF; cdr3_nt: TGCGCCAGCAGCTCTCTTGGCCCCTCAGGAGAGACCCAGTACTTC; v_call: TRBV5-1; d_call: .; j_call: TRBJ2-5; clone_size: once
cdr3_aa: CASSQLLAGQETQYF; cdr3_nt: TGTGCCAGCAGCCAACTACTAGCGGGCCAAGAGACCCAGTACTTC; v_call: TRBV14; d_call: TRBD2; j_call: TRBJ2-5; clone_size: .